The rows below give T cell receptor beta chains drawn from one sample of a study of early T cells in non-severe SARS-CoV-2 infection. TCRdb independently ran MiXCR on the 5' RACE reads; one entry per CDR3 protein. The sample records roughly 86,000 distinct CDR3 sequences, about 14% being singletons. Sequencing used whole blood. The receptors stem from an adult who was a healthcare worker with PCR-confirmed SARS-CoV-2 infection or an uninfected control (not recorded which). Each CDR3 is given with its conserved first and last residue. D genes are given only for firm matches. Only some rows state a clone size, as once, few, many or a class for expanded clones.

CDR3nt: TGTGCCACCTCCGCGGCAGGATACTCTGGAAACACCATATATTTT; CDR3aa: CATSAAGYSGNTIYF; v_gene: TRBV6-5; j_gene: TRBJ1-3; abundance: many; d_gene: NA
CDR3nt: TGTGCCAGCAGTTACAAACGGGGCGCCACCTTC; CDR3aa: CASSYKRGATF; v_gene: TRBV12-3/TRBV12-4; j_gene: TRBJ1-2; abundance: few; d_gene: NA
CDR3nt: TGTGCCAGCAGCTTACTTGCGGGGGCGACAGATACGCAGTATTTT; CDR3aa: CASSLLAGATDTQYF; v_gene: TRBV7-2; j_gene: TRBJ2-3; abundance: NA; d_gene: NA
CDR3nt: TGCAGCGTTGAATTATCGGTGGGTGAGCAGTTCTTC; CDR3aa: CSVELSVGEQFF; v_gene: TRBV29-1; j_gene: TRBJ2-1; abundance: NA; d_gene: NA
CDR3nt: TGTGCCAGCAGCTCAAGTCTCGTCCGGGGGCTTGGTGAGCAGTTCTTC; CDR3aa: CASSSSLVRGLGEQFF; v_gene: TRBV7-3; j_gene: TRBJ2-1; abundance: NA; d_gene: NA
CDR3nt: TGTGCCAGCAGTTTCGGGACAGGAGAAAACACTGAAGCTTTCTTT; CDR3aa: CASSFGTGENTEAFF; v_gene: TRBV27; j_gene: TRBJ1-1; abundance: many; d_gene: TRBD1
CDR3nt: TGTGCCTGGACTGTCCCCTATACTAGCGGGGGGCGGGAGCAGTTCTTC; CDR3aa: CAWTVPYTSGGREQFF; v_gene: TRBV30; j_gene: TRBJ2-1; abundance: few; d_gene: TRBD2
CDR3nt: TGTGCCAGTAAAGCGGGACCGCCGTCGAGCTACACCTTC; CDR3aa: CASKAGPPSSYTF; v_gene: TRBV19; j_gene: TRBJ1-2; abundance: NA; d_gene: NA
CDR3nt: TGCAGCGCCACCGGGACAGGGCCTTCATCCCAGCATTTT; CDR3aa: CSATGTGPSSQHF; v_gene: TRBV29-1; j_gene: TRBJ1-5; abundance: NA; d_gene: TRBD1
CDR3nt: TGTGCCAGCAGCGTAGAACAGGGAAGTCAGCCCCAGCATTTT; CDR3aa: CASSVEQGSQPQHF; v_gene: TRBV9; j_gene: TRBJ1-5; abundance: many; d_gene: NA
CDR3nt: TGTGCCAGCAAGGGGGTGGGTGATACGCAGTATTTT; CDR3aa: CASKGVGDTQYF; v_gene: TRBV2; j_gene: TRBJ2-3; abundance: NA; d_gene: NA
CDR3nt: TGTGCCAGCAGCTTAGGAGTTTCCGGGGAGCTGTTTTTT; CDR3aa: CASSLGVSGELFF; v_gene: TRBV11-3; j_gene: TRBJ2-2; abundance: NA; d_gene: NA
CDR3nt: TGTGCCAGCCAGGGAACCGGGACCATAGAGAGCGCCCCAGATACGCAGTATTTT; CDR3aa: CASQGTGTIESAPDTQYF; v_gene: TRBV12-3/TRBV12-4; j_gene: TRBJ2-3; abundance: NA; d_gene: NA
CDR3nt: TGTGCCAGCAGCTTGGAGTCGACGGGCCGGTCGGGCTATGGCTACACCTTC; CDR3aa: CASSLESTGRSGYGYTF; v_gene: TRBV5-4; j_gene: TRBJ1-2; abundance: few; d_gene: NA
CDR3nt: TGTGCCATCAGTGAGTCGATAGGGGACGAAAAACTGTTTTTT; CDR3aa: CAISESIGDEKLFF; v_gene: TRBV10-3; j_gene: TRBJ1-4; abundance: many; d_gene: NA
CDR3nt: TGTGCCAGCAGTGCCCGCAGGGAATCCGGGGAGCTGTTTTTT; CDR3aa: CASSARRESGELFF; v_gene: TRBV6-4; j_gene: TRBJ2-2; abundance: NA; d_gene: NA
CDR3nt: TGCGCCAGCAGCCAAGGACAGGGACTAAGCTATGGCTACACCTTC; CDR3aa: CASSQGQGLSYGYTF; v_gene: TRBV4-1; j_gene: TRBJ1-2; abundance: NA; d_gene: TRBD1
CDR3nt: TGCGCCAGCAGCTGGCAGGGATTTCAAGAGACCCAGTACTTC; CDR3aa: CASSWQGFQETQYF; v_gene: TRBV5-1; j_gene: TRBJ2-5; abundance: many; d_gene: NA
CDR3nt: TGTGCCAGCAGCTTAGAGTCAACCGGTAACCCCTCTGGAAACACCATATATTTT; CDR3aa: CASSLESTGNPSGNTIYF; v_gene: TRBV7-9; j_gene: TRBJ1-3; abundance: few; d_gene: NA
CDR3nt: TGTGCCAGCAGCTTAGTTTCCTATGGCTACACCTTC; CDR3aa: CASSLVSYGYTF; v_gene: TRBV7-8; j_gene: TRBJ1-2; abundance: few; d_gene: NA